The 30 T cell receptor beta chains in this list originate from one sample, sequenced in a study of blood T cell repertoires in COVID-19. The assay was immunoSEQ multiplex PCR, and TCRdb's table has in-frame clones only and misses some. The table shows some 700,000 clones, with around 90% occurring only once. Input material: peripheral blood. Receptors were obtained from a woman between 18 and 29 years old with acute or convalescent COVID-19.

The CDR3: CASSSRPDVSYNEQFF. The CDR3 coding sequence is TGTGCCAGCAGCTCTAGGCCAGACGTCTCCTACAATGAGCAGTTCTTC. V usage is TRBV9 and J usage is TRBJ2-1; D not certain. The ends were cut back, 4 bases at V and 0 bases at J, with 14 bases in the middle. CDR1 is SGDLS and CDR2 is YYNGEE in the germline V gene. This CDR3 has 16 amino acids. Full variable domain (outside the CDR3, taken from reference TRBV9 and TRBJ2-1): DSGVTQTPKHLITATGQRVTLRCSPRSGDLSVYWYQQSLDQGLQFLIQYYNGEERAKGNILERFSAQQFPDLHSELNLSSLELGDSALYFCASSSRPDVSYNEQFFGPGTRLTVL.

J is TRBJ1-2 and V is TRBV10-3; D is ambiguous. The CDR3 consists of 14 residues. V lost 2 bases to trimming and J lost 4 bases, with 11 bases between them. Germline V gene lookup returns CDR1 ENHRY and CDR2 SYGVKD. The CDR3 DNA reads as TGTGCCATCAGTGAGACGAAGGGAGTCTATGGCTACACCTTC. Protein product: CAISETKGVYGYTF.

Only one count was recorded for this clone. V and J are TRBV2 and TRBJ1-5; possibly TRBD1 for D (5 bases). The V and J ends lost 6 bases and 3 bases respectively, with 15 bases between them. The CDR3 is 15 amino acids. CDR1 is SNHLY, CDR2 FYNNEI, per germline. The CDR3 DNA is TGTGCCAGCAGCGGGGGAGAGGGTTACAATCAGCCCCAGCATTTT. This codes for CASSGGEGYNQPQHF.

A note on this clone: A much larger clone lies one base from this, so it may be a read error. The same CDR3 is also encoded by other DNA sequences in this sample. CDR3 coding DNA: TGTGCCAGCAGCAGACAGGGCTATGGCTACACCTTC. It codes for CASSRQGYGYTF. This chain joins TRBV12-3 or TRBV12-4 and TRBJ1-2, with 7 bases aligning to TRBD1. V was pared by 6 bases and J by 4 bases, with 2 bases of the junction left unmatched. This CDR3 comprises 12 residues.

This rearrangement joins TRBV28 to TRBJ1-5, with TRBD1 identical over 7 bases. There are 16 residues in the CDR3. The V gene's germline CDR1 is MDHEN and CDR2 SYDVKM. After removal of 3 bases from V and 2 bases from J, the junction contained 7 bases not matched to a gene. The CDR3 DNA reads TGTGCCAGCAGTTTCTTAGGACAGGCCGGCAATCAGCCCCAGCATTTT. Amino acid sequence: CASSFLGQAGNQPQHF.

The chain carries TRBV21-1 and TRBJ2-3; the listed D gene, TRBD2, was not tested against the DNA. TRBV21-1 represents a pseudogene. The CDR3 is made up of 15 amino acids. CDR3 sequence: CASTGAGGHTDTQYF. As DNA, the CDR3 is TGTGCCAGCACCGGGGCGGGGGGGCACACAGATACGCAGTATTTT.

J is TRBJ2-3 and V is TRBV4-1; the D is unclear. The CDR3 sequence is 12 residues long. V was shortened by 4 bases and J by 6 bases, with 8 bases between the two germline ends. From germline, CDR1 is MGHRA and CDR2 YSYEKL. Written as DNA, the CDR3 is TGCGCCAGCAGCCTCCCAGCGGATACGCAGTATTTT. Residues: CASSLPADTQYF.

The V and J genes are TRBV19 and TRBJ2-2, with 7 bases that match TRBD2. Germline V lookup: CDR1 LNHDA, CDR2 SQIVND (reference sequence). The CDR3 is made up of 11 amino acids. The CDR3: CSAGDTGELFF. Written as DNA, the CDR3 is TGTTCCGCGGGGGACACCGGGGAGCTGTTTTTT. Based on the CDR3 plus reference TRBV19 and TRBJ2-2, the full variable domain is DGGITQSPKYLFRKEGQNVTLSCEQNLNHDAMYWYRQDPGQGLRLIYYSQIVNDFQKGDIAEGYSVSREKKESFPLTVTSAQKNPTAFYLCSAGDTGELFFGEGSRLTVL.

Of note for this clone: The same CDR3 also results from other DNA sequences found in this sample. This rearrangement joins TRBV18 to TRBJ2-7, with TRBD1 matching 10 bases. Trimming cost V 3 bases and J 1 base; bases outside gene matches: 3. The CDR3 sequence is 15 residues long. Germline CDR1 KGHSH, CDR2 LQKENI. The CDR3 is CASSPPGQGSYEQYF. CDR3 sequence (DNA): TGTGCCAGCTCACCCCCGGGACAGGGGTCCTACGAGCAGTACTTC.

This clone was observed a few times. J is TRBJ1-1 and V is TRBV19; 7 bases fit TRBD1. The germline gives CDR1 LNHDA, CDR2 SQIVND (reference sequence). This CDR3 has 15 residues. The junction had 9 bases not matched to a gene; V was cut back by 4 bases and J by 4 bases. The CDR3 sequence: CASSTEGARGTEAFF. CDR3 coding DNA: TGTGCCAGTAGTACCGAGGGGGCGCGGGGCACTGAAGCTTTCTTT.

The V and J genes are TRBV27 and TRBJ2-3; 10 bases align to TRBD2. The CDR3 loop spans 15 amino acids. Germline V gene lookup returns CDR1 MNHEY and CDR2 SMNVEV (reference sequence). The junction had 8 bases not matched to a gene; V was cut back by 5 bases and J by 6 bases. The CDR3, as DNA: TGTGCCAGCAGTAACAGCGGGGGGGCAGGGGATACGCAGTATTTT. Amino acids: CASSNSGGAGDTQYF.

This chain connects TRBV30 to TRBJ2-3; TRBD1 agrees at 8 bases. V dropped 4 bases and J dropped 6; count of bases not matched to a gene: 12. The CDR3 covers 15 residues. Germline CDR1 reads GTSNPN; CDR2 reads SVGIG (reference sequence). As DNA, the CDR3 is TGTGCCTGGACCTCTGGGCAGGGGGCATGGGATACGCAGTATTTT. Its translation is CAWTSGQGAWDTQYF.

This clone appeared once. This sequence joins TRBV3-1 (or the pseudogene TRBV3-2) and TRBJ2-7; D is possibly TRBD1 (6 bases). The CDR3 length is 14 residues. The V end was cut by 4 bases, the J end by 1 base, with 11 bases between. The germline V gene has CDR1 LGHDT and CDR2 YNNKEL (reference sequence). Here the CDR3 DNA reads TGTGCCAGCAGCCCCCTGCAGGGGTCCTACGAGCAGTACTTC. Protein: CASSPLQGSYEQYF.

The chain recombines TRBV10-3 with TRBJ1-1; no clear D gene. Germline CDR1 ENHRY, CDR2 SYGVKD. The CDR3 has 13 residues. V shed 3 bases and J shed 3 bases, with 8 bases lying between them. The CDR3 reads CAISDHPDTEAFF. The CDR3 nucleotides read TGTGCCATCAGTGATCACCCGGACACTGAAGCTTTCTTT.

The chain couples TRBV6-1 to TRBJ2-2; no definite D call. CDR1 MNHNS and CDR2 SASEGT come from the germline V gene. The CDR3 loop spans 18 amino acids. Trimming cost V 2 bases and J 4 bases, with 20 bases left between them. The CDR3 bases are TGTGCCAGCAGTGAAAAAGTTAGAAGAGCTAATTGCACCGGGGAGCTGTTTTTT. Protein: CASSEKVRRANCTGELFF.

The V call is TRBV7-8, the J call TRBJ2-7, with 11 nucleotides matching TRBD1. The CDR3 spans 15 residues. Germline lookup yields CDR1 SGHVS and CDR2 FQNEAQ. V shed 5 bases, J shed 3 bases, and the junction held 6 bases outside the gene matches. The DNA for the CDR3 is TGTGCCAGCAGCGAAGGACAGGGGGCCCTCTACGAGCAGTACTTC. Residues: CASSEGQGALYEQYF.

The genes are TRBV18 and TRBJ2-1; 12 bases align to TRBD2. The CDR3 consists of 15 residues. Germline V gene sequence: CDR1 KGHSH, CDR2 LQKENI. With V trimmed by 5 bases and J by 5 bases, 4 bases remained unmatched. The CDR3 DNA reads as TGTGCCAGCTCATTACGGACTAGCGGGGACAATGAGCAGTTCTTC. Protein product: CASSLRTSGDNEQFF.

This chain uses TRBV11-2 with TRBJ2-3; possibly TRBD1 for D (6 bases). The CDR3 runs 14 residues. Between the trimmed V and J ends, which lost 6 bases and 5 bases, there was a span of 15 bases. Germline V gene data show CDR1 as SGHAT and CDR2 as FQNNGV. CDR3 nucleotide sequence: TGTGCCAGCAGTAACCGGGACAACCGAGATACGCAGTATTTT. This sequence encodes CASSNRDNRDTQYF.

This clone was counted a few times. The chain uses TRBV2 and TRBJ1-1, with D perhaps TRBD1 (5 bases). The CDR3 extends over 14 amino acids. The germline gives CDR1 SNHLY, CDR2 FYNNEI. V lost 6 bases and J lost 0, with 11 bases in between. The CDR3 DNA sequence: TGTGCCAGCAGAATGCGACAGCTGAACACTGAAGCTTTCTTT. This codes for CASRMRQLNTEAFF.

The V gene is TRBV7-2, the J gene TRBJ1-6; 10 bases align to TRBD1. Germline values: CDR1 SGHTA, CDR2 FQGNSA. The V gene end was trimmed by 5 bases and the J gene end by 2 bases; junction bases not matched to a gene: 6. This CDR3 has 17 amino acids. CDR3: CASSARQGAAYNSPLHF. For the CDR3, the DNA is TGTGCCAGCAGCGCCCGACAGGGGGCCGCCTATAATTCACCCCTCCACTTT.

This sequence joins TRBV29-1 and TRBJ2-4; D is perhaps TRBD2 (6 bases). Germline CDR1 and CDR2: SQVTM and ANQGSEA. The V end was cut by 1 base, the J end by 3 bases, with 10 bases between. This CDR3 has 14 amino acids. CDR3 bases: TGCAGCGTTGAAGGGGAGGAGGGCAAAAACATTCAGTACTTC. This sequence encodes CSVEGEEGKNIQYF.

The genes are TRBV3-1 (or the pseudogene TRBV3-2) and TRBJ2-2; a weak D match, TRBD2 (5 bases). Germline V lookup: CDR1 LGHDT, CDR2 YNNKEL (reference sequence). The V and J ends lost 0 bases and 4 bases respectively, with 21 bases between them. The CDR3 spans 19 residues. CDR3 in amino acids: CASSQDRGGGRIFTGELFF. CDR3 DNA: TGTGCCAGCAGCCAAGATAGAGGAGGCGGACGGATATTCACCGGGGAGCTGTTTTTT.

The chain employs TRBV25-1 and TRBJ2-3; tentatively, D is TRBD2 (7 bases). The CDR3 covers 14 residues. Trimming left V 3 bases short and J 3 bases short, with 10 bases between. Germline V gene data show CDR1 as MGHDK and CDR2 as SYGVNS. The CDR3 reads CASSERGGTDTQYF. CDR3 sequence (DNA): TGTGCCAGCAGTGAGAGGGGGGGGACAGATACGCAGTATTTT. Variable domain in full (rest from reference TRBV25-1 and TRBJ2-3): EADIYQTPRYLVIGTGKKITLECSQTMGHDKMYWYQQDPGMELHLIHYSYGVNSTEKGDLSSESTVSRIRTEHFPLTLESARPSHTSQYLCASSERGGTDTQYFGPGTRLTVL.

The CDR3 sequence is CASSLDRAAYNSPLHF. The CDR3 nucleotides are TGTGCCAGCAGCCTAGACAGGGCCGCCTATAATTCACCCCTCCACTTT. The V gene is TRBV6-6, the J gene TRBJ1-6, with 7 positions matching TRBD1. This CDR3 is built from 16 residues. Germline values: CDR1 MNHNY, CDR2 SVGAGI (reference sequence). The ends lost 6 bases at V and 2 bases at J; junction bases unmatched: 7.

This chain links TRBV11-1 with TRBJ1-2; 9 nucleotides agree with TRBD1. The CDR3 totals 15 residues. The V gene's germline CDR1 is SGHAT and CDR2 FQDESV (reference sequence). V shed 5 bases, J shed 2 bases, and the junction held 6 bases outside the gene matches. CDR3 sequence (DNA): TGTGCCAGCAGCCCTAGGACAGGGGTCAACTATGGCTACACCTTC. Amino acid sequence: CASSPRTGVNYGYTF.

The chain recombines TRBV9 with TRBJ2-2; D is possibly TRBD1 (6 bases). The germline V gene encodes CDR1 SGDLS and CDR2 YYNGEE. The germline V and J ends were trimmed by 6 bases and 1 base, with 13 bases remaining between them. The CDR3 covers 15 residues. CDR3 DNA: TGTGCCAGCACCCAGTGGGGGCAGAACACCGGGGAGCTGTTTTTT. This codes for CASTQWGQNTGELFF.

This clone has a single count. V and J are TRBV2 and TRBJ1-5; TRBD1 matches 8 bases. The CDR3 length is 16 residues. CDR1 and CDR2 (germline): SNHLY, FYNNEI. V shed 6 bases and J 5 bases; nucleotides not matched to a gene: 12. The CDR3, as DNA: TGTGCCAGCAGGGCATTGACAGGGGCAAAGGATCAGCCCCAGCATTTT. Protein: CASRALTGAKDQPQHF. Full variable domain (remainder filled in from reference TRBV2 and TRBJ1-5): EPEVTQTPSHQVTQMGQEVILRCVPISNHLYFYWYRQILGQKVEFLVSFYNNEISEKSEIFDDQFSVERPDGSNFTLKIRSTKLEDSAMYFCASRALTGAKDQPQHFGDGTRLSIL.

The gene calls are TRBV29-1 and TRBJ2-4; D is unclear. This CDR3 spans 14 amino acids. Germline V gene sequence: CDR1 SQVTM, CDR2 ANQGSEA. Trimming pared 6 bases from V and 0 bases from J, leaving 12 bases between. The CDR3 protein is CSVRVTLAKNIQYF. The CDR3 coding sequence is TGCAGCGTCCGGGTAACCCTAGCCAAAAACATTCAGTACTTC.

This chain joins TRBV6-2 or TRBV6-3 and TRBJ2-1, with 10 bases fitting TRBD2. This CDR3 region has 15 residues. Trimming took 2 bases from V and 4 from J; bases not matched to a gene: 2. The V gene's germline CDR1 is MNHEY and CDR2 SVGEGT. CDR3: CASSYELAGYNEQFF. The DNA of the CDR3 is TGTGCCAGCAGTTACGAACTAGCGGGGTACAATGAGCAGTTCTTC.

In DNA form, the CDR3 reads TGTGCCAGCAGCCAAGGGACTAGCGTAACCGGGGAGCTGTTTTTT. Translated: CASSQGTSVTGELFF. The chain combines TRBV7-2 with TRBJ2-2; 10 positions match TRBD2. There are 15 residues in the CDR3. Trimming at V came to 5 bases and at J to 5 bases, leaving 5 bases not matched to a gene. Looked up from germline, CDR1 is SGHTA and CDR2 is FQGNSA.